The 23 T cell receptor beta chains presented below share a single source sample, sequenced in a study of regulatory and conventional T cells in RAG deficiency. The data were produced by immunoSEQ multiplex PCR, yet TCRdb's version contains in-frame clones alone and is incomplete. This sample has some 20,000 clones, with 80% to 90% found just once. Regulatory T cells were sorted from blood as CD4+ CD25-high CD127-low cells. The same sample was also used in a study of regulatory T cells. From that second work: The primer mix had 52 TRBV and 13 TRBJ primers.

The specimen sequenced was Tregs sorted from blood. The receptors come from a human donor in good health.

The CDR3 bases are TGTGCCAGCAGTTCCCCCCAAAGAAACACTGAAGCTTTCTTT. Protein: CASSSPQRNTEAFF. The chain uses TRBV6-5 and TRBJ1-1; no definite D call. V lost 4 bases, J lost 2 bases, and 11 bases lay in between. CDR1 is MNHEY, CDR2 SVGAGI, per germline. This CDR3 is 14 amino acids long.

The chain combines TRBV29-1 with TRBJ2-3; TRBD2 might be the D (5 bases). Per germline, CDR1 SQVTM and CDR2 ANQGSEA. V gave up 7 bases and J gave up 7 bases, with 15 bases separating them. This CDR3 is built from 12 residues. CDR3 sequence: CSAAETRNTQYF. The CDR3 DNA reads as TGCAGCGCCGCCGAAACTAGAAATACGCAGTATTTT.

This clone was seen only a few times. The genes are TRBV19 and TRBJ1-2, with D possibly being TRBD1 (5 bases). This CDR3 region has 15 residues. V was cut by 4 bases and J by 4 bases, with 16 bases left in between. Germline CDR1 and CDR2: LNHDA and SQIVND (reference sequence). CDR3 sequence: CASSTTRDRSYGYTF. The CDR3 coding sequence is TGTGCCAGTAGTACGACCAGGGACCGCAGCTATGGCTACACCTTC. The complete variable domain, with remaining parts taken from reference TRBV19 and TRBJ1-2, reads DGGITQSPKYLFRKEGQNVTLSCEQNLNHDAMYWYRQDPGQGLRLIYYSQIVNDFQKGDIAEGYSVSREKKESFPLTVTSAQKNPTAFYLCASSTTRDRSYGYTFGSGTRLTVV.

This clone was seen a few times. The rearrangement links TRBV5-1 to TRBJ1-1, with 8 bases aligning to TRBD1. The V and J ends lost 5 bases and 4 bases, in that order; junction bases with no gene match: 16. The germline gives CDR1 SGHRS, CDR2 YFSETQ. The CDR3 totals 17 residues. The chain's CDR3 is CASRATQQGGYGTEAFF. The CDR3 nucleotides are TGCGCCAGCAGGGCGACGCAACAGGGGGGGTATGGCACTGAAGCTTTCTTT.

V and J are TRBV28 and TRBJ1-5; the match to TRBD1 covers 7 bases. J gave up 2 bases and V 6 bases, and 13 bases lay outside the gene matches. Germline V gene sequence: CDR1 MDHEN, CDR2 SYDVKM. This CDR3 spans 17 amino acids. CDR3 DNA sequence: TGTGCCAGCAGGGGACGGGGGACAGTTATTGGCAATCAGCCCCAGCATTTT. This sequence encodes CASRGRGTVIGNQPQHF.

This clone showed up just once. The CDR3 nucleotides read TGCGCCAGCAGCTTGTCCCCGGGACACCTCTATGGCTACACCTTC. As protein: CASSLSPGHLYGYTF. The V gene is TRBV5-1, the J gene TRBJ1-2, with D possibly being TRBD1 (6 bases). Germline values: CDR1 SGHRS, CDR2 YFSETQ. This CDR3 comprises 15 residues. V lost 1 base, J lost 4 bases, and 14 bases lay in between.

The rearrangement links TRBV7-8 to TRBJ2-1, with TRBD1 as a possible D gene (6 bases). The CDR3 length is 14 residues. Trimming took 7 bases from V and 2 from J, leaving 12 bases between them. CDR1 and CDR2 from the germline V gene are SGHVS and FQNEAQ. DNA for the CDR3: TGTGCCAGCACAACAGGGTACGCCTACAATGAGCAGTTCTTC. This translates into CASTTGYAYNEQFF. Using reference TRBV7-8 and TRBJ2-1 for the parts outside the CDR3, the full variable domain is GAGVSQSPRYKVAKRGQDVALRCDPISGHVSLFWYQQALGQGPEFLTYFQNEAQLDKSGLPSDRFFAERPEGSVSTLKIQRTQQEDSAVYLCASTTGYAYNEQFFGPGTRLTVL.

The chain links TRBV5-6 to TRBJ1-1, with D perhaps matching TRBD1 (6 bases). The CDR3 contains 15 residues. Trimming left V 4 bases short and J 3 bases short, with 16 bases between. The germline V gene has CDR1 SGHDT and CDR2 YYEEEE. The CDR3 spells CASSGAGVGDTEAFF. For the CDR3, the DNA is TGTGCCAGCAGCGGAGCAGGGGTAGGAGACACTGAAGCTTTCTTT.

A remark on this clone: The identical CDR3 is also encoded by other nucleotide sequences in the sample. The chain employs TRBV11-2 and TRBJ2-1, with 8 bases that match TRBD2. This CDR3 comprises 15 residues. Per germline, CDR1 SGHAT and CDR2 FQNNGV. Unmatched junction bases numbered 4, after V lost 2 bases and J lost 4 bases. As DNA, the CDR3 is TGTGCCAGCAGCTTAAGCGGGAGTTCTTACAATGAGCAGTTCTTC. Its protein product is CASSLSGSSYNEQFF.

On this clone: This specimen includes other DNA sequences encoding the same CDR3. The chain recombines TRBV19 with TRBJ1-2; 9 bases align to TRBD1. Germline values: CDR1 LNHDA, CDR2 SQIVND (reference sequence). This CDR3 is built from 14 residues. The J segment lost 5 bases and the V segment lost 3 bases, leaving 4 bases of the junction unmatched. CDR3 protein: CASSIGGTGYGYTF. CDR3 in DNA: TGTGCCAGTAGTATCGGCGGGACAGGGTATGGCTACACCTTC.

The chain carries TRBV18 and TRBJ2-3; possibly TRBD1 for D (5 bases). The V and J ends lost 5 bases and 0 bases respectively, with 12 bases between them. The CDR3 has 15 residues. Per germline, CDR1 KGHSH and CDR2 LQKENI. CDR3: CASSSVTASTDTQYF. The CDR3 DNA is TGTGCCAGCTCATCGGTGACAGCTAGCACAGATACGCAGTATTTT.

This clone appeared a single time. The V gene is TRBV19, the J gene TRBJ1-5; no clear D. This CDR3 has 14 residues. Trimming pared 1 base from V and 2 bases from J, leaving 6 bases between. CDR1 is LNHDA and CDR2 is SQIVND in the germline V gene (reference sequence). CDR3 sequence: CASSIAGRNQPQHF. In DNA form, the CDR3 reads TGTGCCAGTAGTATAGCGGGCCGCAATCAGCCCCAGCATTTT.

The V call is TRBV5-1, the J call TRBJ2-1, with D possibly being TRBD1 or TRBD2 (6 bases each). This CDR3 is built from 13 residues. Trimming cost V 4 bases and J 6 bases, with 11 bases left between them. In germline, CDR1 is SGHRS, CDR2 YFSETQ. The CDR3 reads CASSAQGGNEQFF. The CDR3 DNA sequence: TGCGCCAGCAGCGCACAGGGAGGCAATGAGCAGTTCTTC.

The gene calls are TRBV18 and TRBJ2-3; tentatively, D is TRBD1 (6 bases). CDR1 and CDR2 from the germline V gene are KGHSH and LQKENI. The CDR3 extends over 16 amino acids. V was clipped by 0 bases and J by 0 bases, with 10 bases between them. DNA of the CDR3: TGTGCCAGCTCACCACCCCAGGGGCCAAGCACAGATACGCAGTATTTT. It encodes CASSPPQGPSTDTQYF.

V usage is TRBV11-2 and J usage is TRBJ2-1; 14 nucleotides align to TRBD2. V was clipped by 2 bases and J by 10 bases; unmatched bases: 4. Germline CDR1 and CDR2: SGHAT and FQNNGV. The CDR3 extends over 15 amino acids. CDR3 sequence: CASSLRLAGGREQFF. The CDR3 nucleotides are TGTGCCAGCAGCTTAAGACTAGCGGGGGGGCGGGAGCAGTTCTTC.

The gene calls are TRBV11-3 and TRBJ2-1; D could derive from TRBD1 or TRBD2 (5 bases each). CDR1 SGHNT and CDR2 YENEEA come from the germline V gene. The CDR3 consists of 16 residues. V lost 4 bases and J 0 bases, leaving 13 bases between the germline ends. The CDR3 protein is CASSSGTGSSYNEQFF. CDR3 DNA sequence: TGTGCCAGCAGCTCGGGGACGGGTAGCTCCTACAATGAGCAGTTCTTC.

The rearrangement links TRBV5-1 to TRBJ1-2, with D perhaps TRBD1 (5 bases). Between the trimmed V and J ends, which lost 2 bases and 4 bases, there was a span of 12 bases. This CDR3 region has 14 residues. CDR1 and CDR2 from the germline V gene are SGHRS and YFSETQ. The CDR3 DNA follows: TGCGCCAGCAGCTTCGACATCGGGGGCTATGGCTACACCTTC. It specifies CASSFDIGGYGYTF.

The V gene is TRBV6-1, the J gene TRBJ1-1; 8 nucleotides align to TRBD1. This CDR3 spans 18 amino acids. Germline CDR1 MNHNS, CDR2 SASEGT. J gave up 9 bases and V 3 bases, and 21 bases lay outside the gene matches. The CDR3 is CASSERGGQGLSTDKAFF. The CDR3 DNA reads TGTGCCAGCAGTGAGAGGGGCGGACAGGGACTTTCTACCGACAAAGCTTTCTTT.

This clone was counted once. The rearrangement joins TRBV6-1 to TRBJ2-2; tentatively, D is TRBD2 (6 bases). This CDR3 is 14 amino acids long. CDR1 is MNHNS, CDR2 SASEGT, per germline. Trimming took 11 bases from V and 4 from J, leaving 17 bases between them. The CDR3 coding sequence is TGTGCCGCGGGGCGGGAAGGGAGCACCGGGGAGCTGTTTTTT. Translating gives CAAGREGSTGELFF.

The genes are TRBV7-6 and TRBJ2-1; D may be TRBD2 (6 bases). The V end lost 2 bases, the J end lost 3 bases, and 17 bases lay between the germline ends. The CDR3 has 17 amino acids. Per germline, CDR1 SGHVS and CDR2 FNYEAQ. CDR3 sequence reads: CASSLPGTGDDYNEQFF. CDR3 sequence (DNA): TGTGCCAGCAGCTTACCAGGGACGGGAGATGACTACAATGAGCAGTTCTTC.

This clone came up once. The rearrangement links TRBV28 to TRBJ1-1; D is unresolved. The CDR3 spans 8 residues. Germline V CDR1 and CDR2: MDHEN, SYDVKM. CDR3 sequence reads: CACGEAFF. The CDR3 bases are TGTGCTTGTGGGGAAGCTTTCTTT.

In its sample, this clone was seen once. The chain joins TRBV6-1 to TRBJ2-2, with 7 bases identical to TRBD2. Per germline, CDR1 MNHNS and CDR2 SASEGT. J lost 1 base, V lost 4 bases, and 9 bases had no gene match. The CDR3 is made up of 17 amino acids. This CDR3 reads CASSALAASLNTGELFF. CDR3 DNA sequence: TGTGCCAGCAGTGCGCTAGCGGCTTCCCTGAACACCGGGGAGCTGTTTTTT.

The genes are TRBV27 and TRBJ2-5; possibly TRBD1 for D (5 bases). The CDR3 is made up of 12 amino acids. In germline, CDR1 is MNHEY, CDR2 SMNVEV (reference sequence). Trimming stripped 5 bases from V and 3 bases from J, with 7 bases between. The CDR3, as DNA: TGTGCCAGCAGTGGCAGGGAAGAGACCCAGTACTTC. Protein: CASSGREETQYF.